The 32 T cell receptor beta chains given below trace back to one sample, sequenced in a study of metastatic and nonmetastatic thyroid tumors. TCRdb reanalyzed the PCR reads via MiXCR. The sample carries about 40,000 clones, roughly a sixth recorded once. All patients reached thyroid surgery having received no treatment beforehand. Sequenced sample: blood. These receptors were collected from a female donor with papillary thyroid cancer or a benign thyroid nodule (not recorded which). Some clones in this sample may be carry-over from other donors' samples.

In this sample, this clone turned up many times. This chain connects TRBV7-3 to TRBJ2-1, with TRBD2 identical over 12 bases. The CDR3 extends over 15 amino acids. Germline lookup yields CDR1 SGHTA and CDR2 FQGTGA. The V gene end was trimmed by 5 bases and the J gene end by 7 bases; junction bases not matched to a gene: 6. The CDR3 coding sequence is TGTGCCAGCAGCCAGACTAGCGGGAGTACTAATGAGCAGTTCTTC. Translating it yields CASSQTSGSTNEQFF.

This clone showed up many times. The rearrangement uses TRBV3-1 and TRBJ2-1; TRBD2 is a possible D gene (6 bases). Germline loops: CDR1 LGHDT, CDR2 YNNKEL (reference sequence). The CDR3 totals 11 residues. Deletions cut 5 bases from V and 9 bases from J, with 8 bases between. The CDR3: CASSWDFEQFF. As DNA, the CDR3 is TGTGCCAGCAGCTGGGACTTTGAGCAGTTCTTC.

This clone was counted at least ten times. The CDR3 DNA follows: TGTGCCAGCAGCTCGGGACAGGGAGCGAGGCAGCCCCAGCATTTT. Protein: CASSSGQGARQPQHF. The J gene is TRBJ1-5, the V gene TRBV6-1; 9 positions agree with TRBD1. The CDR3 sequence is 15 residues long. The germline gives CDR1 MNHNS, CDR2 SASEGT. The V and J ends lost 6 bases and 7 bases, in that order; junction bases with no gene match: 10.

This clone was seen ten or more times. V gene TRBV2 combines with J gene TRBJ1-5, with D perhaps TRBD1 (6 bases). Germline-derived CDR1 and CDR2 are SNHLY and FYNNEI. The CDR3 covers 14 residues. Trimming removed 3 bases at V and 4 bases at J, with 10 bases between. The CDR3: CASSDEQGNQPQHF. The CDR3, as DNA: TGTGCCAGCAGTGATGAGCAGGGGAATCAGCCCCAGCATTTT.

The chain has TRBV5-1 and TRBJ1-3; 7 nucleotides agree with TRBD1. The V and J ends lost 7 bases and 0 bases, in that order; junction bases with no gene match: 4. Germline V lookup: CDR1 SGHRS, CDR2 YFSETQ. The CDR3 covers 14 residues. Written as DNA, the CDR3 is TGCGCCAGCCAGGGACAGCCCTCTGGAAACACCATATATTTT. Translation gives CASQGQPSGNTIYF.

The sample holds many counts of this clone. The rearrangement uses TRBV11-2 and TRBJ2-2, with D unresolved. The germline V and J ends were trimmed by 5 bases and 6 bases, with 19 bases remaining between them. The CDR3 extends over 16 amino acids. Germline-derived CDR1 and CDR2 are SGHAT and FQNNGV. CDR3 bases: TGTGCCAGCAGCCCCCGGAGAAACTTTGGCCCCGGGGAGCTGTTTTTT. Translated, it gives CASSPRRNFGPGELFF.

This sequence joins TRBV7-2 and TRBJ2-1, with D unresolved. This CDR3 region has 12 residues. Germline V CDR1 and CDR2: SGHTA, FQGNSA. The V gene lost 3 bases and the J gene lost 3 bases, with 3 bases spanning the gap. Here the CDR3 reads CASSFFYNEQFF. In DNA form, the CDR3 reads TGTGCCAGCAGCTTCTTCTACAATGAGCAGTTCTTC.

In its sample, this clone ranks as medium-sized. The chain links TRBV28 to TRBJ2-7; D is ambiguous. From germline, CDR1 is MDHEN and CDR2 SYDVKM. The CDR3 contains 11 residues. The ends were cut back, 3 bases at V and 7 bases at J, with 7 bases in the middle. The CDR3 is CASSFSGEQYF. The CDR3 coding sequence is TGTGCCAGCAGTTTTTCTGGAGAGCAGTACTTC.

Many counts were recorded for this clone. The CDR3 loop reads CASSWTGGVSGRMETQYF. The CDR3 DNA follows: TGTGCCAGCAGCTGGACTGGGGGAGTTAGCGGGAGAATGGAGACCCAGTACTTC. The chain combines TRBV14 with TRBJ2-5; 9 bases map to TRBD2. CDR1 and CDR2 (germline): SGHDN, FVKESK. The CDR3 consists of 18 residues. V lost 5 bases, J lost 5 bases, and 18 bases stayed unmatched.

This clone was recorded at least ten times. CDR3 nucleotide sequence: TGTGCCAGCAGTTCGGGTGAAAAACTGTTTTTT. Encoded protein: CASSSGEKLFF. The rearrangement uses TRBV6-1 and TRBJ1-4; D unresolved. Germline values: CDR1 MNHNS, CDR2 SASEGT. V shed 5 bases and J shed 7 bases, with 5 bases lying between them. This CDR3 has 11 residues.

This clone was picked up many times. This CDR3 is CASSNDLGNTEAFF. The CDR3 bases are TGTGCCAGCAGTAATGACCTCGGGAACACTGAAGCTTTCTTT. The chain recombines TRBV6-1 with TRBJ1-1, with D unresolved. The germline gives CDR1 MNHNS, CDR2 SASEGT. CDR3 size: 14 residues. V dropped 5 bases and J dropped 1 base, with 11 bases sitting between them.

This clone was found a few times. The chain combines TRBV6-1 with TRBJ1-5; D is unresolved. The ends were cut back, 6 bases at V and 5 bases at J, with 17 bases in the middle. This CDR3 region has 15 residues. Germline V CDR1 and CDR2: MNHNS, SASEGT. The CDR3 loop reads CASSTGEGEDQPQHF. CDR3 sequence (DNA): TGTGCCAGCAGCACTGGGGAGGGTGAGGATCAGCCCCAGCATTTT.

In this sample, this clone turned up many times. This rearrangement joins TRBV12-3 or TRBV12-4 to TRBJ1-4; maybe TRBD1 (5 bases). The V end was cut by 1 base, the J end by 8 bases, with 11 bases between. This CDR3 spans 14 amino acids. DNA for the CDR3: TGTGCCAGCAGTTTAGATGGGGGAGTCGAAAAACTGTTTTTT. It is translated as CASSLDGGVEKLFF.

This clone was observed a few times. This chain links TRBV28 with TRBJ2-7; D is perhaps TRBD1 or TRBD2 (5 bases each). V lost 8 bases, J lost 7 bases, and 27 bases lay in between. The CDR3 is 16 amino acids. The germline V gene encodes CDR1 MDHEN and CDR2 SYDVKM. The CDR3 region has the DNA TGTGCCAGCGGCTCCGGTCCTTGGGACGGTGACGTGGAGCAGTACTTC. It translates to CASGSGPWDGDVEQYF.

This clone has ten or more counts. The gene calls are TRBV6-1 and TRBJ1-2, with 9 bases identical to TRBD1. With 7 bases clipped from V and 2 bases from J, the junction kept 8 bases outside the gene matches. CDR1 is MNHNS and CDR2 is SASEGT in the germline V gene. The CDR3 has 15 residues. The CDR3 spells CASIQTGGLNYGYTF. In nucleotides, the CDR3 is TGTGCCAGCATCCAAACAGGGGGCTTAAACTATGGCTACACCTTC.

With regard to this clone: Its ends do not fully match the called genes, so a read error is possible. The same CDR3 also results from other DNA sequences found in this sample. This chain joins TRBV6-1 and TRBJ1-5; D may be TRBD1 (5 bases). The CDR3 spans 14 residues. The germline gives CDR1 MNHNS, CDR2 SASEGT. CDR3 protein: CASSFRGSNQPQHF. The CDR3 region has the DNA TGTGCCAGCAGTTTTAGGGGTAGCAACCAGCCCCAGCATTTT.

This clone came up many times. The chain uses TRBV9 and TRBJ2-1; tentative D call: TRBD1 (6 bases). The CDR3 length is 16 residues. Trimming took 3 bases from V and 6 from J, leaving 19 bases between them. CDR1 SGDLS and CDR2 YYNGEE come from the germline V gene. CDR3: CASSALRQGRFNEQFF. The DNA of the CDR3 is TGTGCCAGCAGCGCCCTTCGGCAGGGGCGGTTCAATGAGCAGTTCTTC.

In this sample, this clone turned up many times. The V gene is TRBV20-1, the J gene TRBJ2-7; 8 nucleotides match TRBD1. Germline assignment: CDR1 DFQATT and CDR2 SNEGSKA (reference sequence). J gave up 4 bases and V 3 bases, and 8 bases lay outside the gene matches. The CDR3 is 14 amino acids. CDR3 nucleotide sequence: TGCAGTGCTAGGCCCAGGGGGCGCGGATACGAGCAGTACTTC. This sequence encodes CSARPRGRGYEQYF.

This chain uses TRBV28 with TRBJ1-5, with no clear D. V was cut by 5 bases and J by 10 bases, with 18 bases left in between. Per the germline V gene, CDR1 is MDHEN and CDR2 is SYDVKM. The CDR3 is made up of 14 amino acids. CDR3: CASSDMSPGGPQHF. CDR3 bases: TGTGCCAGCAGTGACATGAGCCCCGGTGGACCCCAGCATTTT.

The genes are TRBV15 and TRBJ1-3; D gene unclear. V dropped 0 bases and J dropped 4 bases, with 4 bases sitting between them. In germline, CDR1 is LNHNV, CDR2 YYDKDF (reference sequence). This CDR3 is 13 amino acids long. The CDR3 DNA is TGTGCCACCAGCAGAGATCGAGGAAACACCATATATTTT. Protein: CATSRDRGNTIYF.

The table lists this clone with many counts. In DNA, the CDR3 is TGTGCCAGCAGTCGTTACATGAATGAGCAGTTCTTC. Its translation: CASSRYMNEQFF. J is TRBJ2-1 and V is TRBV27; D unresolved. This CDR3 spans 12 amino acids. The V and J ends lost 5 bases and 7 bases respectively, with 9 bases between them. Looked up from germline, CDR1 is MNHEY and CDR2 is SMNVEV (reference sequence).

This clone is medium-sized by share. V usage is TRBV19 and J usage is TRBJ2-7; TRBD1 aligns across 8 bases. The germline CDR1 and CDR2 sequences are LNHDA and SQIVND (reference sequence). The CDR3 loop spans 14 amino acids. With V trimmed by 5 bases and J by 1 base, 4 bases remained unmatched. The CDR3 sequence: CASSSWDRSYEQYF. As DNA, the CDR3 is TGTGCCAGTAGTTCCTGGGACAGGTCCTACGAGCAGTACTTC.

By share of the sample, this clone is medium-sized. The V call is TRBV6-1, the J call TRBJ1-6, with D possibly being TRBD1 (6 bases). The germline V and J ends were trimmed by 3 bases and 4 bases, with 10 bases remaining between them. The CDR3 runs 15 residues. CDR1 and CDR2 (germline): MNHNS, SASEGT. The CDR3 region is CASSDGGAYNSPLHF. DNA of the CDR3: TGTGCCAGCAGTGATGGGGGGGCTTATAATTCACCCCTCCACTTT.

This clone was seen ten or more times. V usage is TRBV11-2 and J usage is TRBJ1-2, with D unresolved. Per the germline V gene, CDR1 is SGHAT and CDR2 is FQNNGV. The CDR3 has 13 amino acids. With 4 bases removed from V and 4 bases from J, the gap between germline ends came to 10 bases. The CDR3 DNA sequence: TGTGCCAGCAGCTCCCCAGGAGCCTATGGCTACACCTTC. Its translation: CASSSPGAYGYTF.

The table lists this clone with many counts. The chain has TRBV6-1 and TRBJ2-1, with TRBD2 as a possible D gene (6 bases). The germline V gene has CDR1 MNHNS and CDR2 SASEGT. The CDR3 spans 16 residues. Deletions cut 5 bases from V and 1 base from J, with 15 bases between. The CDR3 coding sequence is TGTGCCAGCAGTAGGACGGGGGATGTTTCCTACAATGAGCAGTTCTTC. Protein: CASSRTGDVSYNEQFF.

The rearrangement uses TRBV30 and TRBJ2-7; 7 bases are a match to TRBD1. V lost 8 bases to trimming and J lost 3 bases; unmatched junction nucleotides: 7. The CDR3 spans 12 residues. The germline gives CDR1 GTSNPN, CDR2 SVGIG (reference sequence). CDR3 sequence reads: CAGSAGGYEQYF. For the CDR3, the DNA is TGTGCCGGGTCCGCAGGGGGCTACGAGCAGTACTTC.

This clone showed up many times. This chain connects TRBV15 to TRBJ2-7; the D gene is possibly TRBD1 (6 bases). CDR3 length: 15 amino acids. The ends were cut back, 0 bases at V and 3 bases at J, with 12 bases in the middle. The germline V gene encodes CDR1 LNHNV and CDR2 YYDKDF (reference sequence). The CDR3 region is CATSRDWDTDYEQYF. The CDR3 DNA reads TGTGCCACCAGCAGAGATTGGGACACCGACTACGAGCAGTACTTC.

Details on this clone: With a much larger clone just one base away, this may be a read error. The same CDR3 is also encoded by other DNA sequences in this sample. The genes are TRBV7-6 and TRBJ2-4; D gene ambiguous. The CDR3 consists of 18 residues. Germline V gene data show CDR1 as SGHVS and CDR2 as FNYEAQ. V lost 6 bases to trimming and J lost 0 bases, with 21 bases between them. The CDR3 spells CASRTQLSARIAKNIQYF. The CDR3 nucleotides read TGTGCCAGCAGAACACAACTTTCTGCCCGCATAGCCAAAAACATTCAGTACTTC.

This clone was found a few times. The genes are TRBV3-1 and TRBJ2-5; D is uncertain. Germline assignment: CDR1 LGHDT and CDR2 YNNKEL (reference sequence). Trimming removed 0 bases from V and 2 bases from J, with 7 bases in between. This CDR3 has 14 residues. This CDR3 reads CASSQEILQETQYF. The CDR3, as DNA: TGTGCCAGCAGCCAAGAAATTTTACAAGAGACCCAGTACTTC.

This clone showed up many times. The chain combines TRBV20-1 with TRBJ1-1, with 10 bases aligning to TRBD1. The CDR3 runs to 15 residues. Germline V CDR1 and CDR2: DFQATT, SNEGSKA (reference sequence). Unmatched junction bases numbered 6, after V lost 0 bases and J lost 5 bases. In DNA, the CDR3 is TGCAGTGCTAGAGATTCGGACAGGGGGGCGACTGAAGCTTTCTTT. It encodes CSARDSDRGATEAFF.

This clone was recorded at least ten times. The gene calls are TRBV5-1 and TRBJ1-1; no definite D call. CDR1 SGHRS and CDR2 YFSETQ come from the germline V gene. The CDR3 covers 13 residues. The V and J ends lost 0 bases and 4 bases respectively, with 7 bases between them. CDR3 nucleotides: TGCGCCAGCAGCTTGGAGCCCAGCACTGAAGCTTTCTTT. This sequence encodes CASSLEPSTEAFF.

This clone was detected ten times or more. The chain couples TRBV25-1 to TRBJ2-5; a possible D gene is TRBD2 (5 bases). CDR1 MGHDK and CDR2 SYGVNS come from the germline V gene. The CDR3 consists of 11 residues. The V end was cut by 8 bases, the J end by 4 bases, with 8 bases between. CDR3 protein: CASEGRETQYF. The CDR3 DNA reads TGTGCCAGCGAAGGGAGAGAGACCCAGTACTTC.